This record covers a single T cell receptor (beta chain). As processed by the authors: Amplification with reference gene primers provided the estimates of nucleated cell counts. The assay was immunoSEQ multiplex PCR, and TCRdb's table has in-frame clones only and misses some. For V, J and clone size, that table is used; D and trimming come from the DNA. There are 45,000 to 65,000 clones in the sample; 81% occur only once, and 26% lies in the top ten. This specimen comes from a study of blood T cell repertoires in COVID-19. Study-level background: T cells, B-cell-depleted T cells, or PBMCs supplied cDNA or gDNA.

Enrolled during active infection, Seattle patients were then followed longitudinally. Sequenced input: peripheral blood. The receptor comes from an elderly woman with COVID-19, enrolled during active disease.

CDR3 protein: CASSNTQGRVYF. CDR3 DNA: TGTGCCAGCAGCAATACCCAGGGCCGGGTGTACTTC. The V gene is TRBV7-9, the J gene TRBJ2-7; D might be TRBD1 (5 bases). The CDR3 length is 12 residues. V was clipped by 5 bases and J by 12 bases, with 17 bases between them. Per germline, CDR1 SEHNR and CDR2 FQNEAQ (reference sequence).